This T cell receptor (beta chain) was profiled in a study of identical twins. TCRdb itself ran the 5' RACE reads through MiXCR, one entry per CDR3 protein. The sample lists some 270,000 distinct CDR3 sequences; approximately 8.3% were seen once. This clonotype has only a few counts. Germline CDR1 and CDR2: SEHNR and FQNEAQ (reference sequence). V lost 5 bases and J 6 bases, leaving 16 bases between the germline ends. The CDR3 has 15 amino acids. This sample also appeared in a second study, on yellow fever vaccine responses in identical twins.

This clonotype originated in a woman aged 18-29 years in good health. The sequencing input was CD8+ T cells sorted from blood. The chain has TRBV7-9 and TRBJ2-2; D might be TRBD1 (6 bases). In DNA, the CDR3 is TGTGCCAGCAGCGGTCCGGGACACGGCCCCGGGGAGCTGTTTTTT. Protein product: CASSGPGHGPGELFF. Full variable domain (outside the CDR3, taken from reference TRBV7-9 and TRBJ2-2): DTGVSQNPRHKITKRGQNVTFRCDPISEHNRLYWYRQTLGQGPEFLTYFQNEAQLEKSRLLSDRFSAERPKGSFSTLEIQRTEQGDSAMYLCASSGPGHGPGELFFGEGSRLTVL.